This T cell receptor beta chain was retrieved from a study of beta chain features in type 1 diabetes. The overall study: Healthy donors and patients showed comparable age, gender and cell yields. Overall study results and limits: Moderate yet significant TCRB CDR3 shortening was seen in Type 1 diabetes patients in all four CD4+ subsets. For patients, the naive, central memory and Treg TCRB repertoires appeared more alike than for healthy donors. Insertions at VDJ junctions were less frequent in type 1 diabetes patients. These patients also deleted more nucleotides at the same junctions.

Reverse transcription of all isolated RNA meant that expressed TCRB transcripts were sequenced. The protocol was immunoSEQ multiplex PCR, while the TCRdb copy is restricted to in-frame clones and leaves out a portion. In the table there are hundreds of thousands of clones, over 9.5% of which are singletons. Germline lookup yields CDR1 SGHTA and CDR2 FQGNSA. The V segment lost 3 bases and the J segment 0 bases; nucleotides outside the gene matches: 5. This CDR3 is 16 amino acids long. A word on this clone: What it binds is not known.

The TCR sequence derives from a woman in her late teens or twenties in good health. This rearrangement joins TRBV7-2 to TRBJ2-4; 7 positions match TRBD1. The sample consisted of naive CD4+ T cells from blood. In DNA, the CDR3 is TGTGCCAGCAGCTTGCAGGGACAGACAGCCAAAAACATTCAGTACTTC. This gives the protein CASSLQGQTAKNIQYF.